Listed here are 18 T cell receptor beta chains from one sample, sequenced in a study of blood T cells in healthy people across ages. A second PCR of about 6 to 12 cycles used a sample-barcoded 5' primer and a J-beta primer mix. One entry per CDR3 protein, called by TCRdb with MiXCR from the 5' RACE reads. This table has a few hundred thousand distinct CDR3 sequences, roughly a quarter appearing once. Sequenced: blood. These receptors came from an older woman in good health.

Regarding this clonotype: Germline and junction disagree at one end, which may indicate a read error. V gene TRBV7-2 combines with J gene TRBJ1-4; D gene ambiguous. The CDR3 covers 16 residues. The germline CDR1 and CDR2 sequences are SGHTA and FQGNSA. The CDR3, as DNA: TGTGCCAGTAGCTTTGGGGTTAACTTAAAAGGGGAAAAACTGTTTTTT. Amino acid sequence: CASSFGVNLKGEKLFF.

This clonotype was counted only a few times. The chain couples TRBV7-3 to TRBJ2-3; a possible D gene is TRBD2 (5 bases). V shed 5 bases and J shed 2 bases, with 8 bases lying between them. The CDR3 runs 13 residues. Germline CDR1 SGHTA, CDR2 FQGTGA. CDR3 sequence: CASSHGVTDTQYF. DNA of the CDR3: TGTGCCAGCAGCCACGGGGTCACAGATACGCAGTATTTT.

This clonotype turned up a few times. One end of the junction is discordant with germline, which a read error may explain. This rearrangement joins TRBV27 to TRBJ1-5; tentative D call: TRBD1 (6 bases). The CDR3 runs 17 residues. Germline V CDR1 and CDR2: MNHEY, SMNVEV (reference sequence). The CDR3 sequence is CASSFGREGGGNQPQHF. CDR3 DNA: TGCGCCAGCAGTTTCGGCAGGGAGGGGGGCGGCAATCAGCCCCAGCATTTT.

V and J are TRBV6-6 and TRBJ1-1; weak D call: TRBD1 (6 bases). The CDR3 loop spans 12 amino acids. V lost 7 bases and J 1 base, leaving 7 bases between the germline ends. Germline CDR1 reads MNHNY; CDR2 reads SVGAGI (reference sequence). The CDR3 nucleotides are TGTGCCAGCATACAGGGGAACACTGAAGCTTTCTTT. Translation gives CASIQGNTEAFF.

This clonotype was seen more than once but under ten times. The J gene is TRBJ2-3, the V gene TRBV12-3 or TRBV12-4; the D is unclear. V shed 4 bases and J shed 0 bases, with 11 bases lying between them. The CDR3 spans 15 residues. CDR3 protein: CASSYTRTSTDTQYF. The DNA of the CDR3 is TGTGCCAGCAGTTACACGCGTACTAGCACAGATACGCAGTATTTT.

This clonotype was found a few times. The chain combines TRBV5-1 with TRBJ2-1, with D unclear. This CDR3 comprises 14 residues. CDR1 and CDR2 from the germline V gene are SGHRS and YFSETQ. With 2 bases removed from V and 3 bases from J, the gap between germline ends came to 9 bases. This CDR3 is CASSLKANYNEQFF. The CDR3 DNA follows: TGCGCCAGCAGCTTAAAAGCAAACTACAATGAGCAGTTCTTC.

The V and J genes are TRBV7-9 and TRBJ2-7, with a weak D call TRBD1 (6 bases). The CDR3 contains 13 residues. Looked up from germline, CDR1 is SEHNR and CDR2 is FQNEAQ (reference sequence). Trimming removed 6 bases from V and 5 bases from J, with 14 bases in between. CDR3 residues: CASSFTGPHEQYF. As DNA, the CDR3 is TGTGCCAGCAGTTTCACAGGGCCACACGAGCAGTACTTC.

The chain combines TRBV5-1 with TRBJ1-1; D may be TRBD1 (6 bases). CDR1 SGHRS and CDR2 YFSETQ come from the germline V gene. The CDR3 extends over 15 amino acids. V was clipped by 2 bases and J by 1 base, with 12 bases between them. CDR3 amino acids: CASSFRGGGNTEAFF. As DNA, the CDR3 is TGCGCCAGCAGCTTTAGGGGGGGAGGGAACACTGAAGCTTTCTTT.

V and J are TRBV20-1 and TRBJ2-3; D is unclear. In germline, CDR1 is DFQATT, CDR2 SNEGSKA (reference sequence). V was trimmed by 4 bases and J by 2 bases, leaving 13 bases between them. The CDR3 runs 14 residues. The CDR3 is CSAISRTFTDTQYF. The CDR3 bases are TGCAGTGCTATTTCTAGGACGTTCACAGATACGCAGTATTTT.

The chain is built from TRBV3-1 and TRBJ2-3, with D hard to call. Germline assignment: CDR1 LGHDT and CDR2 YNNKEL (reference sequence). The length of the CDR3 is 12 residues. V lost 8 bases to trimming and J lost 6 bases, with 12 bases between them. The CDR3 DNA reads as TGTGCCAGCGCTATCGGACGGGATACGCAGTATTTT. The encoded protein is CASAIGRDTQYF.

The chain uses TRBV5-1 and TRBJ2-5, with TRBD1 matching over 9 bases. Germline CDR1 SGHRS, CDR2 YFSETQ. This CDR3 is 19 amino acids long. V dropped 4 bases and J dropped 4; count of bases not matched to a gene: 20. CDR3 in amino acids: CASSPDGVSGQGGVETQYF. DNA of the CDR3: TGCGCCAGCAGCCCGGATGGGGTCTCGGGACAGGGAGGAGTAGAGACCCAGTACTTC.

The CDR3 region is CASTPDPYEQYF. CDR3 DNA sequence: TGTGCCAGCACCCCTGATCCCTACGAGCAGTACTTC. The genes are TRBV6-5 and TRBJ2-5; D uncertain. The J call may be wrong; the DNA end is better matched by TRBJ2-7. Germline-derived CDR1 and CDR2 are MNHEY and SVGAGI. The CDR3 is 12 amino acids.

This clonotype was recorded once. CDR3 coding DNA: TGTGCCAGGAGTCCAACAGGGCACTACGAGCAGTACTTC. Translation gives CARSPTGHYEQYF. The rearrangement joins TRBV12-3 or TRBV12-4 to TRBJ2-7; maybe TRBD1 (6 bases). V was cut by 9 bases and J by 3 bases, with 15 bases left in between. The length of the CDR3 is 13 residues.

This clonotype is a singleton in its sample. V gene TRBV6-6 combines with J gene TRBJ2-1, with 7 bases lining up with TRBD1. The ends lost 0 bases at V and 8 bases at J; junction bases unmatched: 16. There are 18 residues in the CDR3. Germline loops: CDR1 MNHNY, CDR2 SVGAGI (reference sequence). The CDR3 DNA reads TGTGCCAGCAGTTACTCTGAGAAATGGACAGGACTCGGTGATGAGCAGTTCTTC. Its translation: CASSYSEKWTGLGDEQFF.

In this sample, this clonotype turned up a few times. The rearrangement joins TRBV6-2 or TRBV6-3 to TRBJ1-1; D gene uncertain. The CDR3 runs to 14 residues. Germline V gene lookup returns CDR1 MNHEY and CDR2 SVGEGT. V lost 0 bases and J lost 5, with 10 bases in between. The CDR3 nucleotides are TGTGCCAGCAGTTACTCGAGGGCGTTAACTGAAGCTTTCTTT. As protein: CASSYSRALTEAFF.

V and J are TRBV11-3 and TRBJ2-3, with 11 bases identical to TRBD2. V gave up 5 bases and J gave up 1 base; unmatched junction bases: 8. This CDR3 spans 17 amino acids. Germline CDR1 and CDR2: SGHNT and YENEEA. The CDR3 sequence is CASSPKLTSGGTDTQYF. The CDR3 DNA is TGTGCCAGCAGCCCCAAATTGACTAGCGGGGGCACAGATACGCAGTATTTT.

The CDR3 DNA sequence: TGTGCCAGCAGCTTGTGGGGACAGAGGAACACCTTC. Protein sequence: CASSLWGQRNTF. The V gene is TRBV5-5, the J gene TRBJ1-2; 7 bases are shared with TRBD1. CDR1 is SGHKS and CDR2 is YYEKEE in the germline V gene (reference sequence). Trimming removed 1 base from V and 12 bases from J; junction bases left unmatched: 6. The length of the CDR3 is 12 residues.

The rearrangement joins TRBV6-4 to TRBJ2-1; TRBD2 agrees at 14 bases. With 6 bases clipped from V and 7 bases from J, the junction kept 8 bases outside the gene matches. The CDR3 is made up of 16 amino acids. From germline, CDR1 is MRHNA and CDR2 SNTAGT. The CDR3 DNA reads as TGTGCCAGCAGCCAAAGGACTAGCGGGGGGAGTAATGAGCAGTTCTTC. Amino acid sequence: CASSQRTSGGSNEQFF.